Reported below is one T cell receptor beta chain. What it binds is not known. Primers: 60 Vbeta forward and 13 Jbeta reverse. Clones were read by immunoSEQ multiplex PCR, and TCRdb kept only the in-frame ones, dropping some. The sample totals about 25,000 clones; its top ten clones hold about 16%. This sample was included in a study of cytomegalovirus exposure and HLA in healthy donors. Everyone who donated was a healthy bone marrow donor. Germline values: CDR1 MNHNS, CDR2 SASEGT. The CDR3 runs to 14 residues. Trimming took off 1 base at V and 7 bases at J, with 13 bases between the two ends. Regarding the study as a whole: The later analysis indicated that the majority of CMV-associated TCR beta chains appeared HLA-restricted. The listing of about 150 TCR beta chains classed them as cytomegalovirus-associated.

V is TRBV6-1 and J is TRBJ1-1, with D uncertain. This TCR was recovered from a male donor in good health and CMV-seropositive. The sequencing input was PBMCs. The CDR3 DNA sequence: TGTGCCAGCAGTGAAGGAGGACTTATATTTGAAGCTTTCTTT. Translation: CASSEGGLIFEAFF.